This is a list of T cell receptor beta chains from one sample in a study of cytomegalovirus exposure and HLA in healthy donors. Only in-frame clones appear in the TCRdb table, and some are missing; sequencing was by immunoSEQ multiplex PCR. Of some 110,000 clones in the sample, 79% are singletons; the top ten hold roughly 3%. The sequencing input was PBMCs. All receptors derive from a young woman in good health and CMV-seropositive. CDR3s include the opening cysteine and the closing phenylalanine or tryptophan. The order of the fields is CDR3 length, V gene, clone size, J gene, D gene, CDR3 protein, CDR3 DNA. The D gene is left open where the match is weak. Clone size is given for some rows only: seen once, a few or many times, or a class if the clone is expanded.

14	TRBV7-9	few	TRBJ1-2	-	CASSLGSLYYGYTF	TGTGCCAGCAGCTTAGGTAGCCTTTACTATGGCTACACCTTC
15	TRBV5-1	-	TRBJ1-4	TRBD1	CASSSLGQTREKLFF	TGCGCCAGCAGCTCTTTGGGACAGACCCGTGAAAAACTGTTTTTT
15	TRBV7-6	-	TRBJ2-1	-	CASSPSQGAYNEQFF	TGTGCCAGCAGCCCAAGCCAGGGCGCCTACAATGAGCAGTTCTTC
13	TRBV11-2	-	TRBJ2-7	-	CASSLGSAYEQYF	TGTGCCAGCAGCTTAGGCAGTGCCTACGAGCAGTACTTC
16	TRBV30	-	TRBJ2-7	TRBD2	CAWRVKREGLFYEQYF	TGTGCCTGGAGGGTAAAGCGGGAGGGCCTTTTTTACGAGCAGTACTTC
13	TRBV19	-	TRBJ1-3	-	CASITGSGNTIYF	TGTGCCAGCATAACAGGGTCGGGAAACACCATATATTTT
15	TRBV27	-	TRBJ2-7	-	CASSLSSGPSYEQYF	TGTGCCAGCAGTTTATCAAGCGGGCCCTCCTACGAGCAGTACTTC
15	TRBV15	-	TRBJ2-7	-	CATSGGRADTYEQYF	TGTGCCACCAGCGGAGGACGAGCGGATACCTACGAGCAGTACTTC
12	TRBV2	-	TRBJ1-2	TRBD1	CASRGTGDGYTF	TGTGCCAGCAGAGGGACAGGGGATGGCTACACCTTC
14	TRBV25-1	-	TRBJ2-7	TRBD1	CASSGAGGIYEQYF	TGTGCCAGCAGTGGGGCAGGGGGAATTTACGAGCAGTACTTC
15	TRBV5-1	-	TRBJ2-2	-	CASSLGLLNTGELFF	TGCGCCAGCAGCTTGGGACTGCTGAACACCGGGGAGCTGTTTTTT
14	TRBV9	-	TRBJ2-5	-	CASSVADVQGTQYF	TGTGCCAGCAGCGTAGCGGATGTACAGGGGACCCAGTACTTC
13	TRBV4-2	-	TRBJ1-2	-	CASSHPGDYGYTF	TGTGCCAGCAGCCACCCGGGGGACTATGGCTACACCTTC
12	TRBV30	-	TRBJ2-4	-	CAWQTGPNIQYF	TGTGCCTGGCAAACAGGGCCTAACATTCAGTACTTC
14	TRBV28	once	TRBJ1-5	-	CASSADSSNQPQHF	TGTGCCAGCAGTGCGGACAGCTCCAATCAGCCCCAGCATTTT
12	TRBV5-6	once	TRBJ2-3	-	CASSLLGSGQYF	TGTGCCAGCAGCCTGTTGGGGAGCGGGCAGTATTTT
13	TRBV30	-	TRBJ1-6	-	CAWSVQANSPLHF	TGTGCCTGGAGTGTACAGGCAAATTCCCCCCTCCACTTT
15	TRBV5-4	-	TRBJ2-1	-	CASGTPGVSYNEQFF	TGTGCCAGCGGCACCCCGGGGGTCTCCTACAATGAGCAGTTCTTC
15	TRBV5-6	once	TRBJ2-3	-	CASSLQGGSPDTQYF	TGTGCCAGCAGCTTACAGGGTGGAAGCCCAGATACGCAGTATTTT
15	TRBV11-3	few	TRBJ2-1	TRBD2	CASRFGGAAYNEQFF	TGTGCCAGCAGGTTCGGGGGGGCGGCCTACAATGAGCAGTTCTTC
14	TRBV5-4	-	TRBJ2-2	-	CASSLARGTGELFF	TGTGCCAGCAGCTTGGCCAGGGGCACCGGGGAGCTGTTTTTT
14	TRBV10-2	-	TRBJ1-5	-	CASSAAGGGQPQHF	TGCGCCAGCAGTGCCGCTGGGGGCGGTCAGCCCCAGCATTTT
14	TRBV19	-	TRBJ1-1	TRBD1	CASSGYRGDTEAFF	TGTGCCAGTAGTGGATACAGGGGAGACACTGAAGCTTTCTTT
14	TRBV6-6	few	TRBJ2-1	TRBD2	CASSLAGAYNEQFF	TGTGCCAGCAGCCTAGCGGGAGCCTACAATGAGCAGTTCTTC
15	TRBV7-3	-	TRBJ2-6	-	CASSQTGTGANVLTF	TGTGCCAGCAGTCAGACCGGGACAGGGGCCAACGTCCTGACTTTC
15	TRBV19	once	TRBJ2-7	TRBD2	CASIRGRQFYYEQYF	TGTGCCAGTATCCGCGGGAGACAGTTTTACTACGAGCAGTACTTC
14	TRBV10-2	-	TRBJ2-1	-	CASGGRATYNEQFF	TGCGCCAGCGGGGGCAGGGCCACCTACAATGAGCAGTTCTTC
15	TRBV7-3	-	TRBJ2-3	TRBD2	CASSWGTSGTDTQYF	TGTGCCAGCAGCTGGGGGACTAGCGGCACAGATACGCAGTATTTT
13	TRBV6-6	once	TRBJ2-7	TRBD1	CASSEDRVYEQYF	TGTGCCAGCAGCGAGGACAGGGTCTACGAGCAGTACTTC
16	TRBV5-4	-	TRBJ1-1	TRBD1	CASSLRTGGDHSEAFF	TGTGCCAGCAGCTTGCGGACAGGGGGCGATCATTCTGAAGCTTTCTTT
15	TRBV10-2	-	TRBJ1-3	TRBD1	CASSVDRGKSNTIYF	TGCGCCAGCAGTGTTGACAGGGGAAAATCGAACACCATATATTTT
17	TRBV28	-	TRBJ2-1	TRBD2	CASSFTPGLADPREQFF	TGTGCCAGCAGTTTCACGCCGGGACTAGCGGACCCGAGGGAGCAGTTCTTC
12	TRBV9	-	TRBJ2-7	-	CASSVWGHEQYF	TGTGCCAGCAGCGTGTGGGGCCACGAGCAGTACTTC
13	TRBV5-8	-	TRBJ2-7	TRBD1	CASSLNRGYEQYF	TGTGCCAGCAGCTTGAACAGGGGCTACGAGCAGTACTTC
13	TRBV9	-	TRBJ1-1	-	CASSVEGDSEAFF	TGTGCCAGCAGCGTAGAAGGGGATTCGGAAGCTTTCTTT
15	TRBV6-5	once	TRBJ1-2	-	CASSYLTGRDYGYTF	TGTGCCAGCAGTTACTTGACAGGCCGGGACTATGGCTACACCTTC
17	TRBV15	-	TRBJ2-7	TRBD2	CATSSPLGTSGPYEQYF	TGTGCCACCAGCAGTCCCCTCGGGACTAGCGGACCCTACGAGCAGTACTTC
17	TRBV27	-	TRBJ1-2	-	CASSLVHKTFSHYGYTF	TGTGCCAGCAGTTTGGTTCACAAAACCTTCAGTCACTATGGCTACACCTTC
16	TRBV14	-	TRBJ2-7	-	CASSQDPRGLQAEQYF	TGTGCCAGCAGCCAAGATCCCAGAGGACTCCAGGCCGAGCAGTACTTC
13	TRBV5-4	-	TRBJ1-2	TRBD1	CASSLGGQRGYTF	TGTGCCAGCAGCTTGGGGGGACAGAGGGGCTACACCTTC
13	TRBV6-5	-	TRBJ1-1	TRBD1	CASTPGGWTEAFF	TGTGCCAGCACCCCAGGGGGGTGGACTGAAGCTTTCTTT
15	TRBV27	-	TRBJ1-2	TRBD1	CASSQTGVGDYGYTF	TGTGCCAGCAGTCAAACAGGGGTCGGCGACTATGGCTACACCTTC
14	TRBV7-8	-	TRBJ2-2	-	CASSLKAGPGELFF	TGTGCCAGCAGCTTAAAGGCGGGCCCCGGGGAGCTGTTTTTT
15	TRBV30	-	TRBJ1-5	-	CAWSYGMGAGQPQNF	TGTGCCTGGAGCTATGGCATGGGGGCTGGGCAGCCCCAGAATTTT
14	TRBV19	once	TRBJ1-5	TRBD1	CASSSMTGHQPQHF	TGTGCCAGTAGCTCTATGACAGGGCATCAGCCCCAGCATTTT
15	TRBV7-8	once	TRBJ1-1	-	CASSLLRQSLTEAFF	TGTGCCAGCAGCTTACTACGACAGTCGCTCACTGAAGCTTTCTTT
15	TRBV15	-	TRBJ2-5	-	CATSRDLVQGETQYF	TGTGCCACCAGCAGAGATTTAGTCCAGGGAGAGACCCAGTACTTC
14	TRBV6-6	-	TRBJ2-2	-	CASTSSGSTGELFF	TGTGCCAGCACGAGTAGCGGATCCACCGGGGAGCTGTTTTTT
12	TRBV2	-	TRBJ2-1	-	CASSGEGVRVFF	TGTGCCAGCAGTGGGGAGGGGGTTCGGGTTTTCTTC
15	TRBV27	-	TRBJ2-7	TRBD2	CASSLRGASGRARYF	TGTGCCAGCAGTTTAAGGGGGGCTAGCGGGAGGGCACGATACTTC
16	TRBV5-1	-	TRBJ2-1	TRBD1	CASSDLRTGENNEQFF	TGCGCCAGCAGTGATTTACGGACAGGAGAAAACAATGAGCAGTTCTTC
15	TRBV6-5	-	TRBJ1-5	-	CASSYSGVRDQPQHF	TGTGCCAGCAGTTACTCTGGGGTGCGGGATCAGCCCCAGCATTTT
15	TRBV2	-	TRBJ2-1	TRBD2	CAISGLAGVYNEQFF	TGTGCCATCTCGGGACTAGCGGGAGTCTACAATGAGCAGTTCTTC
16	TRBV5-8	-	TRBJ1-3	TRBD1	CASSKRTGESGNTIYF	TGTGCCAGCAGCAAAAGGACAGGTGAATCTGGAAACACCATATATTTT
17	TRBV7-6	-	TRBJ2-3	-	CASSYNGLYSSTDTQYF	TGTGCCAGCAGCTATAACGGACTATACTCTAGCACAGATACGCAGTATTTT
17	TRBV12-5	-	TRBJ1-1	-	CASGSTRGRDSDTEAFF	TGTGCTAGTGGTTCCACCAGGGGCAGGGATTCGGACACTGAAGCTTTCTTT
15	TRBV7-2	few	TRBJ2-1	TRBD2	CASSLEPSGNNEQFF	TGTGCCAGCAGCTTAGAGCCTAGCGGAAACAATGAGCAGTTCTTC
15	TRBV25-1	-	TRBJ2-1	-	CASSGASTSHGEQFF	TGTGCCAGCAGTGGCGCGAGTACTAGTCATGGTGAGCAGTTCTTC
15	TRBV14	-	TRBJ1-2	-	CASSQGPGSFYGYTF	TGTGCCAGCAGCCAGGGTCCAGGGTCCTTCTATGGCTACACCTTC